What follows describes a single T cell receptor (beta chain). Its antigen remains unknown. Germline V CDR1 and CDR2: PRHDT, FYEKMQ (reference sequence). CDR3 length: 18 residues. Trimming left V 2 bases short and J 3 bases short, with 22 bases between. Method: immunoSEQ multiplex PCR; TCRdb's copy keeps in-frame clones and lacks some. The sample yields tens of thousands of clones, 89% seen once. This record comes from a study of OX40 agonist ivuxolimab in advanced cancers. Study-wide context: From 23 to 79 years was the age range, with a mean of about 54 years, and approximately 84% were male.

Overall study findings and caveats: Clonal expansion from baseline to week 6 occurred in both CD4+ and CD8+ T cells.

The sample here was CD4+ or CD8+ T cells sorted from blood, taken in a trial of the OX40 agonist ivuxolimab. The sequence was collected from an adult with an advanced solid tumor such as melanoma, head and neck, liver or kidney cancer. This sequence joins TRBV13 and TRBJ1-2; TRBD1 is a possible D gene (5 bases). CDR3 protein: CASSLLVPTEGPDYGYTF. DNA for the CDR3: TGTGCCAGCAGCTTACTAGTCCCGACCGAGGGGCCGGACTATGGCTACACCTTC.